This passage covers 27 T cell receptor beta chains from one sample sequenced in a study of blood T cell repertoires in COVID-19. Assay used: immunoSEQ multiplex PCR; TCRdb lists only in-frame clones, some missing. The sample carries about 230,000 clones, roughly 84% recorded once. The sample consisted of peripheral blood. The receptors were sampled from a man in his fifties with active or convalescent COVID-19.

The chain uses TRBV6-5 and TRBJ1-1; 7 nucleotides agree with TRBD1. V trimming: 5 bases; J trimming: 1 base; junction bases outside the gene matches: 7. CDR1 is MNHEY and CDR2 is SVGAGI in the germline V gene. The CDR3 spans 15 residues. The CDR3 sequence is CASSQTGDRNTEAFF. CDR3 sequence (DNA): TGTGCCAGCAGTCAAACAGGGGATCGGAACACTGAAGCTTTCTTT.

The chain joins TRBV29-1 to TRBJ1-2; D may be TRBD1 (5 bases). Trimming left V 3 bases short and J 6 bases short, with 8 bases between. The CDR3 is made up of 11 amino acids. In germline, CDR1 is SQVTM, CDR2 ANQGSEA. CDR3 in amino acids: CSVEEGHGYTF. In DNA, the CDR3 is TGCAGCGTTGAGGAGGGGCATGGCTACACCTTC.

This rearrangement joins TRBV30 to TRBJ1-1; D may be TRBD1 (6 bases). The CDR3 sequence is 14 residues long. Trimming cost V 4 bases and J 0 bases, with 12 bases left between them. Germline CDR1 reads GTSNPN; CDR2 reads SVGIG (reference sequence). The CDR3 DNA is TGTGCCTGGAACACGGACAGAATGAACACTGAAGCTTTCTTT. It encodes CAWNTDRMNTEAFF. The full variable domain, completed using reference TRBV30 and TRBJ1-1, is SQTIHQWPATLVQPVGSPLSLECTVEGTSNPNLYWYRQAAGRGLQLLFYSVGIGQISSEVPQNLSASRPQDRQFILSSKKLLLSDSGFYLCAWNTDRMNTEAFFGQGTRLTVV.

The chain carries TRBV18 and TRBJ1-4; D gene uncertain. The CDR3 runs 14 residues. The germline CDR1 and CDR2 sequences are KGHSH and LQKENI. V was clipped by 3 bases and J by 8 bases, with 13 bases between them. CDR3 nucleotide sequence: TGTGCCAGCTCACCGAACCAGGCCCCCGAAAAACTGTTTTTT. Protein: CASSPNQAPEKLFF. The complete variable domain, with remaining parts taken from reference TRBV18 and TRBJ1-4, reads NAGVMQNPRHLVRRRGQEARLRCSPMKGHSHVYWYRQLPEEGLKFMVYLQKENIIDESGMPKERFSAEFPKEGPSILRIQQVVRGDSAAYFCASSPNQAPEKLFFGSGTQLSVL.

V usage is TRBV18 and J usage is TRBJ2-1; D may be TRBD1 (6 bases). Per germline, CDR1 KGHSH and CDR2 LQKENI. The V and J ends lost 6 bases and 9 bases respectively, with 18 bases between them. CDR3 length equals 14 residues. The CDR3 DNA reads as TGTGCCAGCTCCCAAGGAGACAGGAACAGTGAGCAGTTCTTC. Its translation: CASSQGDRNSEQFF. Full variable domain (missing parts from reference TRBV18 and TRBJ2-1): NAGVMQNPRHLVRRRGQEARLRCSPMKGHSHVYWYRQLPEEGLKFMVYLQKENIIDESGMPKERFSAEFPKEGPSILRIQQVVRGDSAAYFCASSQGDRNSEQFFGPGTRLTVL.

The genes are TRBV7-2 and TRBJ1-1, with 7 bases matching TRBD1. Unmatched junction bases numbered 6, after V lost 4 bases and J lost 4 bases. The CDR3 has 14 residues. Looked up from germline, CDR1 is SGHTA and CDR2 is FQGNSA. The CDR3 nucleotides are TGTGCCAGCAGCTCCCAGGGGGACGTCACTGAAGCTTTCTTT. Protein product: CASSSQGDVTEAFF. Together with reference TRBV7-2 and TRBJ1-1, the CDR3 gives the full variable domain: GAGVSQSPSNKVTEKGKDVELRCDPISGHTALYWYRQSLGQGLEFLIYFQGNSAPDKSGLPSDRFSAERTGGSVSTLTIQRTQQEDSAVYLCASSSQGDVTEAFFGQGTRLTVV.

V is TRBV7-9 and J is TRBJ1-2; TRBD1 aligns across 7 bases. From germline, CDR1 is SEHNR and CDR2 FQNEAQ (reference sequence). V dropped 0 bases and J dropped 8; count of bases not matched to a gene: 12. This CDR3 is 16 amino acids long. For the CDR3, the DNA is TGTGCCAGCAGCTTAGCGTCGCGACAGGGAAATAACGGCTACACCTTC. This translates into CASSLASRQGNNGYTF. The variable domain in full, completed from reference TRBV7-9 and TRBJ1-2, reads DTGVSQNPRHKITKRGQNVTFRCDPISEHNRLYWYRQTLGQGPEFLTYFQNEAQLEKSRLLSDRFSAERPKGSFSTLEIQRTEQGDSAMYLCASSLASRQGNNGYTFGSGTRLTVV.

The chain uses TRBV30 and TRBJ1-6, with D perhaps TRBD1 (5 bases). Trimming shortened V by 0 bases and J by 2 bases, and 11 bases separated the two germline ends. This CDR3 is built from 16 residues. CDR1 GTSNPN and CDR2 SVGIG come from the germline V gene (reference sequence). The CDR3 is CAWSVARAPYNSPLHF. The CDR3 DNA reads TGTGCCTGGAGTGTTGCCAGGGCCCCCTATAATTCACCCCTCCACTTT. Supplemented by reference TRBV30 and TRBJ1-6, the full variable domain reads SQTIHQWPATLVQPVGSPLSLECTVEGTSNPNLYWYRQAAGRGLQLLFYSVGIGQISSEVPQNLSASRPQDRQFILSSKKLLLSDSGFYLCAWSVARAPYNSPLHFGNGTRLTVT.

V is TRBV6-5 and J is TRBJ1-1; D uncertain. Between the trimmed V and J ends, which lost 7 bases and 0 bases, there was a span of 12 bases. The CDR3 has 14 residues. CDR1 is MNHEY and CDR2 is SVGAGI in the germline V gene. The CDR3 DNA follows: TGTGCCAGCACCAGCGAGAACATGAACACTGAAGCTTTCTTT. This translates into CASTSENMNTEAFF.

This clone was detected a few times. The rearrangement joins TRBV7-3 to TRBJ2-1; 10 bases fit TRBD2. The CDR3 contains 16 residues. V lost 1 base to trimming and J lost 5 bases; unmatched junction nucleotides: 5. Germline assignment: CDR1 SGHTA and CDR2 FQGTGA. The CDR3 sequence is CASSLMSGGVDNEQFF. CDR3 DNA: TGTGCCAGCAGCTTAATGAGCGGGGGGGTTGACAATGAGCAGTTCTTC.

This rearrangement joins TRBV6-5 to TRBJ1-2; maybe TRBD1 (5 bases). The CDR3 covers 13 residues. Germline V CDR1 and CDR2: MNHEY, SVGAGI. V lost 7 bases to trimming and J lost 3 bases, with 12 bases between them. This CDR3 is CASKQTDYYGYTF. The CDR3 nucleotides read TGTGCCAGCAAGCAGACAGACTACTATGGCTACACCTTC.

This clone has only a few counts. This sequence joins TRBV23-1 and TRBJ2-7; 7 nucleotides agree with TRBD2. TRBV23-1 falls under the ORF class, with uncertain function. V was pared by 0 bases and J by 3 bases, with 5 bases of the junction left unmatched. This CDR3 is 15 amino acids long. The DNA for the CDR3 is TGCGCCAGCAGTCAATCGGGGAGGGCGAACTACGAGCAGTACTTC. Protein: CASSQSGRANYEQYF.

The chain joins TRBV6-5 to TRBJ1-6; 9 nucleotides agree with TRBD1. V lost 6 bases and J lost 7; bases outside the gene matches: 7. The CDR3 contains 15 residues. Germline V gene sequence: CDR1 MNHEY, CDR2 SVGAGI. The CDR3 region has the DNA TGTGCCAGCAGGTTTGACAGGGGGAGGAATTCACCCCTCCACTTT. This translates into CASRFDRGRNSPLHF.

The rearrangement links TRBV11-2 to TRBJ2-7; D gene unclear. The CDR3 covers 14 residues. V gave up 3 bases and J gave up 1 base, with 10 bases separating them. Germline V CDR1 and CDR2: SGHAT, FQNNGV. The chain's CDR3 is CASSFDGFSYEQYF. The CDR3 nucleotides read TGTGCCAGCAGCTTCGACGGGTTTTCCTACGAGCAGTACTTC. Looking up the rest from reference TRBV11-2 and TRBJ2-7 gives the full variable domain: EAGVAQSPRYKIIEKRQSVAFWCNPISGHATLYWYQQILGQGPKLLIQFQNNGVVDDSQLPKDRFSAERLKGVDSTLKIQPAKLEDSAVYLCASSFDGFSYEQYFGPGTRLTVT.

Only a few counts were recorded for this clone. The CDR3 region is CASSKTPPKDSPLHF. CDR3 bases: TGTGCCAGTAGTAAGACACCCCCAAAGGATTCACCCCTCCACTTT. This rearrangement joins TRBV19 to TRBJ1-6; no clear D. This CDR3 comprises 15 residues. V lost 4 bases to trimming and J lost 8 bases, with 15 bases between them. The germline V gene encodes CDR1 LNHDA and CDR2 SQIVND (reference sequence). The full variable domain, completed using reference TRBV19 and TRBJ1-6, is DGGITQSPKYLFRKEGQNVTLSCEQNLNHDAMYWYRQDPGQGLRLIYYSQIVNDFQKGDIAEGYSVSREKKESFPLTVTSAQKNPTAFYLCASSKTPPKDSPLHFGNGTRLTVT.

The rearrangement uses TRBV25-1 and TRBJ1-2, with D uncertain. Trimming removed 5 bases from V and 4 bases from J, with 8 bases in between. There are 12 residues in the CDR3. CDR1 and CDR2 (germline): MGHDK, SYGVNS. CDR3 sequence: CASSSGSYGYTF. DNA of the CDR3: TGTGCCAGCAGTTCCGGGAGCTATGGCTACACCTTC.

The chain recombines TRBV30 with TRBJ2-7, with D tentatively TRBD1 (5 bases). Germline CDR1 GTSNPN, CDR2 SVGIG (reference sequence). This CDR3 is built from 12 residues. Between the trimmed V and J ends, which lost 4 bases and 6 bases, there was a span of 13 bases. CDR3 sequence: CAWTMGPVEQYF. The CDR3 DNA reads TGTGCCTGGACCATGGGGCCGGTCGAGCAGTACTTC.

The chain links TRBV5-1 to TRBJ1-4; 9 bases are a match to TRBD1. This CDR3 contains 17 residues. V was clipped by 4 bases and J by 0 bases; unmatched bases: 7. Germline CDR1 reads SGHRS; CDR2 reads YFSETQ. The CDR3 sequence: CASSPGQGIATNEKLFF. As DNA, the CDR3 is TGCGCCAGCAGCCCAGGACAGGGGATAGCAACTAATGAAAAACTGTTTTTT. Using reference TRBV5-1 and TRBJ1-4 for the parts outside the CDR3, the full variable domain is KAGVTQTPRYLIKTRGQQVTLSCSPISGHRSVSWYQQTPGQGLQFLFEYFSETQRNKGNFPGRFSGRQFSNSRSEMNVSTLELGDSALYLCASSPGQGIATNEKLFFGSGTQLSVL.

The gene calls are TRBV5-6 and TRBJ1-4, with 11 bases aligning to TRBD1. Germline V CDR1 and CDR2: SGHDT, YYEEEE. The CDR3 has 14 amino acids. V lost 5 bases and J lost 7; bases outside the gene matches: 4. CDR3 in amino acids: CASRRTGGSEKLFF. The CDR3, as DNA: TGTGCCAGCAGAAGGACAGGGGGCAGTGAAAAACTGTTTTTT.

The chain recombines TRBV3-1 (or the pseudogene TRBV3-2) with TRBJ1-1, with 9 bases matching TRBD1. Germline V lookup: CDR1 LGHDT, CDR2 YNNKEL (reference sequence). With V trimmed by 5 bases and J by 8 bases, 9 bases remained unmatched. The CDR3 contains 14 residues. This chain's CDR3 is CASSSSGTGPEAFF. In DNA, the CDR3 is TGTGCCAGCAGCTCTTCCGGGACAGGGCCCGAAGCTTTCTTT.

V and J are TRBV27 and TRBJ1-2, with a tentative D call TRBD1 (6 bases). The CDR3 contains 13 residues. Trimming shortened V by 3 bases and J by 4 bases, and 9 bases separated the two germline ends. Germline V lookup: CDR1 MNHEY, CDR2 SMNVEV (reference sequence). The CDR3 is CASSFGRGYGYTF. CDR3 coding DNA: TGTGCCAGCAGTTTCGGCAGGGGCTATGGCTACACCTTC.

This sequence joins TRBV5-1 and TRBJ1-2; perhaps TRBD1 as D (5 bases). Trimming cost V 7 bases and J 2 bases, with 12 bases left between them. Germline CDR1 and CDR2: SGHRS and YFSETQ. This CDR3 is 13 amino acids long. DNA of the CDR3: TGCGCCAGCGCCCGGGACTCAAACTATGGCTACACCTTC. Translated: CASARDSNYGYTF.

This clone is a singleton in its sample. The chain couples TRBV28 to TRBJ1-2, with D unclear. Germline values: CDR1 MDHEN, CDR2 SYDVKM. The length of the CDR3 is 12 residues. With 7 bases removed from V and 7 bases from J, the gap between germline ends came to 13 bases. CDR3 DNA sequence: TGTGCCAGCACAGACACCCGGCGTGGCTACACCTTC. Amino acids: CASTDTRRGYTF.

CDR3 loop: CASSNPRQNNYGYTF. The CDR3 coding sequence is TGTGCCAGCAGCAACCCCCGACAGAACAACTATGGCTACACCTTC. The V and J genes are TRBV6-5 and TRBJ1-2; tentative D call: TRBD1 (5 bases). The CDR3 length is 15 residues. Trimming took off 6 bases at V and 2 bases at J, with 16 bases between the two ends. In germline, CDR1 is MNHEY, CDR2 SVGAGI.

The rearrangement uses TRBV10-3 and TRBJ2-2, with 8 nucleotides matching TRBD1. CDR3 length: 16 residues. V lost 4 bases and J lost 4; bases outside the gene matches: 8. The germline gives CDR1 ENHRY, CDR2 SYGVKD. The CDR3 DNA follows: TGTGCCATCAGTGCTCTAGGACAGGGAGGCACCGGGGAGCTGTTTTTT. Residues: CAISALGQGGTGELFF.

This clone was seen once. Here the CDR3 reads CASKERGGDTQYF. The CDR3 DNA reads TGTGCCAGCAAAGAGCGGGGGGGAGATACGCAGTATTTT. The V call is TRBV5-4, the J call TRBJ2-3; 10 nucleotides line up with TRBD2. Germline loops: CDR1 SGHNT, CDR2 YYREEE (reference sequence). The CDR3 length is 13 residues. With V trimmed by 6 bases and J by 5 bases, 3 bases remained unmatched.

On this clone: One end of the junction is discordant with germline, which a read error may explain. V gene TRBV5-4 combines with J gene TRBJ1-5; possibly TRBD1 for D (6 bases). CDR1 is SGHNT and CDR2 is YYREEE in the germline V gene (reference sequence). The CDR3 covers 11 residues. The CDR3 protein is CASSLAEDSDF. The CDR3 coding sequence is TGTGCCAGCAGCTTGGCCGAGGACAGTGATTTT.